A selection of T cell receptor beta chains follows, all from one sample in a study of human T cells and chemical hapten exposure. TCRdb reprocessed the RACE reads with MiXCR, giving one entry per CDR3 protein. The table has tens of thousands of distinct CDR3 sequences, about a tenth seen once; the top ten hold about 1.7%. Sequences were derived from whole blood, sampled in connection with sensitization to the hapten diphenylcyclopropenone (DPC). These receptor sequences come from a woman in her fifties or sixties with alopecia areata. Some clones in this sample may be carry-over from other donors' samples. CDR3s leave out the opening cysteine and the closing phenylalanine or tryptophan.

cdr3_aa,j_call,v_call
ASSPWDRNTGELF,TRBJ2-2,TRBV18
ASRPYRESNYGYT,TRBJ1-2,TRBV6-5
ASSAPAEFSNQPQH,TRBJ1-5,TRBV6-6
ASSQERTGEDIRY,TRBJ2-4,TRBV3-1
ASRPGALNEQF,TRBJ2-1,TRBV28
ASSLSFKETQY,TRBJ2-5,TRBV7-9
ASSILAKETQY,TRBJ2-5,TRBV7-9
ASSPRDRRNQPQH,TRBJ1-5,TRBV19
ASTREFNYGYT,TRBJ1-2,TRBV5-1
ASWGGLSNQPQH,TRBJ1-5,TRBV6-6
ASSYIQGRSPLH,TRBJ1-6,TRBV6-5
ASRDISSLSSEQY,TRBJ2-7,TRBV28
AISQKGASGYT,TRBJ1-2,TRBV10-3
ASTGIQGTEAF,TRBJ1-1,TRBV7-9
ASSPDDSTDTQY,TRBJ2-3,TRBV18
ASSRTGLYEQF,TRBJ2-1,TRBV6-5
ASSQEILISTAKETQY,TRBJ2-5,TRBV14
ASRRSGVGNTEAF,TRBJ1-1,TRBV7-6
ASSQEPAGVLEQF,TRBJ2-1,TRBV4-3
ASSQPGTGIHEQY,TRBJ2-7,TRBV3-1
ASSQSAGGRSNQPQH,TRBJ1-5,TRBV4-3
ASNTGGVSYEQY,TRBJ2-7,TRBV5-5
ASSSRTGLAEAF,TRBJ1-1,TRBV28
ASSGGPNLSGANVLT,TRBJ2-6,TRBV3-1
ASSLGTGADLRLAKNIQY,TRBJ2-4,TRBV7-8
ASSPDRTSGGHYEQY,TRBJ2-7,TRBV6-1
ASRGRGTDTQY,TRBJ2-3,TRBV5-5
ASSAEQGNHNEQF,TRBJ2-1,TRBV2
ASSPWTGGNSPLH,TRBJ1-6,TRBV18
ASSFTPGRRDTQY,TRBJ2-3,TRBV12-3/TRBV12-4
ADRGGMRSYEQY,TRBJ2-7,TRBV7-2
ASSQGSRTQY,TRBJ2-5,TRBV14
ASSYTWTAIYGYT,TRBJ1-2,TRBV6-5
SATTGHQGYT,TRBJ1-2,TRBV20-1
ASSQGRGSGNTIY,TRBJ1-3,TRBV4-2
ASSTAPGRIEKLF,TRBJ1-4,TRBV19
ASSLASGDYNEQF,TRBJ2-1,TRBV7-2
ASSYPPLRGPDTQY,TRBJ2-3,TRBV6-6
ASSFRGFGGELF,TRBJ2-2,TRBV7-7
ASSNLGPAYEQY,TRBJ2-7,TRBV19
AISEMAGGPYEQY,TRBJ2-7,TRBV10-3
SAILAGDNIQY,TRBJ2-4,TRBV20-1
ASSYSIGETEAF,TRBJ1-1,TRBV6-2/TRBV6-3
SAQAGTSGYNEQF,TRBJ2-1,TRBV20-1
ASSPWRAEVETQY,TRBJ2-5,TRBV6-2/TRBV6-3
SVENTDIQY,TRBJ2-4,TRBV29-1
SATRTGGELF,TRBJ2-2,TRBV29-1
ASSLGAPGLADYEQY,TRBJ2-7,TRBV11-2
SVQDTNTEAF,TRBJ1-1,TRBV29-1
ASSFFGQGANYGYT,TRBJ1-2,TRBV12-3/TRBV12-4
ASTRTYPDQPQH,TRBJ1-5,TRBV7-8
ASSLRTSGYTGELF,TRBJ2-2,TRBV11-3
ASSWTGGRQPQH,TRBJ1-5,TRBV6-2/TRBV6-3
ASSFGPRGFSLQETQY,TRBJ2-5,TRBV5-5
ASSLGQGPEKLF,TRBJ1-4,TRBV12-3/TRBV12-4
ASSSEHFFEAF,TRBJ1-1,TRBV5-1